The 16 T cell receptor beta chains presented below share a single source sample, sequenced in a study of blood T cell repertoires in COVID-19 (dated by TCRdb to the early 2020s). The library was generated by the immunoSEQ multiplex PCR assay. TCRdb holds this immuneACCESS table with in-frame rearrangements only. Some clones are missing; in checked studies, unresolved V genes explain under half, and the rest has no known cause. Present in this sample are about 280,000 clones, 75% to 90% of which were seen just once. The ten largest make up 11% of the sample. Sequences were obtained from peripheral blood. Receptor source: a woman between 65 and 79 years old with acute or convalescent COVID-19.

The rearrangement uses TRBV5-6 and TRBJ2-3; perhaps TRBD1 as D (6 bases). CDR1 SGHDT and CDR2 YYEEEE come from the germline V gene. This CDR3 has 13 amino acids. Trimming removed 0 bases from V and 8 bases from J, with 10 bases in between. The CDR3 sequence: CASSLAGVGTQYF. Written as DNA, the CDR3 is TGTGCCAGCAGCTTGGCAGGGGTCGGTACGCAGTATTTT.

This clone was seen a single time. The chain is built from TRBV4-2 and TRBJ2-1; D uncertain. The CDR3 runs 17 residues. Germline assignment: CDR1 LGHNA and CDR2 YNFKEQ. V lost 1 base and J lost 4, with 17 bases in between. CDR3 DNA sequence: TGTGCCAGCAGCCAAGTCGGTGTTCGTAAAAGTTACAATGAGCAGTTCTTC. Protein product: CASSQVGVRKSYNEQFF.

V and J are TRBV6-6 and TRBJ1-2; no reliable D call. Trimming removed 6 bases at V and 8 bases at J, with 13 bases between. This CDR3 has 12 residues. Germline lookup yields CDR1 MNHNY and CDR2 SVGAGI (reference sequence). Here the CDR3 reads CASRAYGEGYTF. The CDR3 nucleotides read TGTGCCAGCAGGGCTTACGGAGAAGGCTACACCTTC.

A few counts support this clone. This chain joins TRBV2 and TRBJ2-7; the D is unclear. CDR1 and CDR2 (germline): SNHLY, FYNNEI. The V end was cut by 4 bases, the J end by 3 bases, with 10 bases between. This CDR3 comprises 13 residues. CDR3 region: CASSGSPLYEQYF. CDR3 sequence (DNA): TGTGCCAGCAGTGGTAGTCCGCTCTACGAGCAGTACTTC.

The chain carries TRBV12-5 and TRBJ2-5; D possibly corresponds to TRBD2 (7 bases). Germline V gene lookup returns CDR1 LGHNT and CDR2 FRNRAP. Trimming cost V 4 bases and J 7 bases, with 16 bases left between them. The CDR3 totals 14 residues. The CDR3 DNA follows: TGTGCTAGTGGTTCCCTAGGGGGGGATGGGACCCAGTACTTC. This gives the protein CASGSLGGDGTQYF.

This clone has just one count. The CDR3 sequence: CASRSGTPTLEGTQYF. The CDR3 region has the DNA TGTGCCAGCAGATCCGGGACACCAACCTTAGAAGGGACCCAGTACTTC. The chain carries TRBV6-6 and TRBJ2-5, with D possibly TRBD1 on 6 matching bases. The germline gives CDR1 MNHNY, CDR2 SVGAGI (reference sequence). The CDR3 loop spans 16 amino acids. V was trimmed by 6 bases and J by 7 bases, leaving 24 bases between them.

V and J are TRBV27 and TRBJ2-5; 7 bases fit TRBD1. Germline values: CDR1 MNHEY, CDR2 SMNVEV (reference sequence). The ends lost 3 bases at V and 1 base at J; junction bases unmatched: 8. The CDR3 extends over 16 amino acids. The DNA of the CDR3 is TGTGCCAGCAGTTTGGTAAAGGGACAGTTCCAAGAGACCCAGTACTTC. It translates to CASSLVKGQFQETQYF.

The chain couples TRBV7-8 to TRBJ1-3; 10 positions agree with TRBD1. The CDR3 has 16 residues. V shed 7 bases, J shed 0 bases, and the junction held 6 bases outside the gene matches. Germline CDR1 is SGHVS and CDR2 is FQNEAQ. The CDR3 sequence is CASILGTGVSGNTIYF. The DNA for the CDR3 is TGTGCCAGCATCCTAGGGACAGGGGTCTCTGGAAACACCATATATTTT.

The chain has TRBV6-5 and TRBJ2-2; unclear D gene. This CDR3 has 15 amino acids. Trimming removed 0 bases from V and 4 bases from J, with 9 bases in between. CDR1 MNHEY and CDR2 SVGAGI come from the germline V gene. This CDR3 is CASSYSITGTGELFF. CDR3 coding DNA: TGTGCCAGCAGTTACTCGATAACCGGCACCGGGGAGCTGTTTTTT.

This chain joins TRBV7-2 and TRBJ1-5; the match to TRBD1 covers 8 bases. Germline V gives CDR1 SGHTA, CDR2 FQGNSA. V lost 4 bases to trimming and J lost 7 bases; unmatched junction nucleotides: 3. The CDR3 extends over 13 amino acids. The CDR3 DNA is TGTGCCAGCAGCTCGGACAGGGCCCAGCCCCAGCATTTT. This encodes CASSSDRAQPQHF.

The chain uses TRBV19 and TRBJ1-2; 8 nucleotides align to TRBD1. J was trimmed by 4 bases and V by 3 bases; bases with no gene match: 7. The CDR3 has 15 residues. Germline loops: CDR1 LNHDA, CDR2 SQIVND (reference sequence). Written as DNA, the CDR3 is TGTGCCAGTAGTATCGGGGGACAGGCGCCCTATGGCTACACCTTC. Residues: CASSIGGQAPYGYTF.

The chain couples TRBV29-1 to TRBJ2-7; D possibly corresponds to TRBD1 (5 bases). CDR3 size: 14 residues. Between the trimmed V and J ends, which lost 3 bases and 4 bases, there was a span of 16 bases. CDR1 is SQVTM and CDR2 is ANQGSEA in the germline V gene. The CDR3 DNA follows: TGCAGCGTTGATAGGACACTGAAAGGGTACGAGCAGTACTTC. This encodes CSVDRTLKGYEQYF.

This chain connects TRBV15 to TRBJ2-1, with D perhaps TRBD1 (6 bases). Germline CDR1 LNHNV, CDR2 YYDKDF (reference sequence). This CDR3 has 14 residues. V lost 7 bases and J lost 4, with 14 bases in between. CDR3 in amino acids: CATTQGRAYNEQFF. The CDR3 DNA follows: TGTGCCACCACCCAGGGGCGGGCTTACAATGAGCAGTTCTTC. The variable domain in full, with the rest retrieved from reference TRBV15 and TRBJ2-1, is DAMVIQNPRYQVTQFGKPVTLSCSQTLNHNVMYWYQQKSSQAPKLLFHYYDKDFNNEADTPDNFQSRRPNTSFCFLDIRSPGLGDTAMYLCATTQGRAYNEQFFGPGTRLTVL.

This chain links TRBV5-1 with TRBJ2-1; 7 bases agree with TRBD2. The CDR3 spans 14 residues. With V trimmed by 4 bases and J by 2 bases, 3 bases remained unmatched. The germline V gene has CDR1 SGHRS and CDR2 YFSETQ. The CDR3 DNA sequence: TGCGCCAGCAGCCCGGGAGGACCCTACAATGAGCAGTTCTTC. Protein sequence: CASSPGGPYNEQFF.

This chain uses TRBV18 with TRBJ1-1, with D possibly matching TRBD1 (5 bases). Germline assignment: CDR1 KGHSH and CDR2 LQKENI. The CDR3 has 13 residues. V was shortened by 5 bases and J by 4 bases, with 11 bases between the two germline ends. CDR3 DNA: TGTGCCAGCTCAACTCTAAGGGGCACTGAAGCTTTCTTT. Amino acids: CASSTLRGTEAFF.

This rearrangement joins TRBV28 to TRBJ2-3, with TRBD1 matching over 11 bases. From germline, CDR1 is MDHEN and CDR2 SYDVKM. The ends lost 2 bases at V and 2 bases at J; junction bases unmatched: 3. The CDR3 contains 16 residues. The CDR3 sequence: CASSLGGQGVTDTQYF. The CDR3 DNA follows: TGTGCCAGCAGTTTAGGGGGACAGGGGGTCACAGATACGCAGTATTTT.